This T cell receptor (beta chain) was recovered during a study of tumor and adjacent non-tumor tissue in lung cancer. As for the study in general: The patients, approximately 9 men and roughly 5 women, were roughly 31 to 85 with stage I to III disease. Samples averaged around 3.9 million productive TCRbeta reads each.

Study-wide findings and caveats: Tumor tissue had significantly higher TCR diversity than normal lung.

No cell sorting was done before RNA was extracted from the tissue. A modified ARM-PCR protocol with three rounds of nested PCR amplified TCRbeta. TCRdb used MiXCR to reprocess the multiplex PCR reads, holding one entry per CDR3 protein. There are tens of thousands of distinct CDR3 sequences in the sample; 67% occur only once, and about 17% lies in the top ten. Concerning this clonotype itself: Its cognate antigen is unknown. The junction shows a germline mismatch at one end, possibly a read error.

Sequenced: lung tumor tissue. This receptor was taken from a man aged 55 to 70 with non-small cell lung cancer.

CDR3 amino acids: CASSPQPLAGQHEQLF. For the CDR3, the DNA is TGTGCAAGCAGCCCCCAACCACTAGCGGGACAACATGAGCAGTTGTTC. The chain uses TRBV11-3 and TRBJ2-1; 10 nucleotides line up with TRBD2. This CDR3 region has 16 residues. CDR1 and CDR2 (germline): SGHNT, YENEEA.